Listed below are T cell receptor beta chains from one sample, sequenced in a study of blood T cell repertoires in COVID-19. Clones were sequenced by immunoSEQ multiplex PCR, and TCRdb holds only the in-frame ones, with some missing. The sample has approximately 220,000 clones, 85% seen once. Sequencing input: PBMCs or T cells enriched from blood (not recorded which). The origin of the receptors is a man in his forties who had recovered from COVID-19. Each CDR3 is given with its conserved first and last residue. Fields, in order: V gene, D gene, J gene, CDR3 protein. A D gene is named only where the DNA matches it firmly.

>TRBV27|NA|TRBJ2-5
CASSFFPGLPQETQYF
>TRBV5-5|NA|TRBJ1-2
CASSSVGAPGYGYTF
>TRBV3-1/TRBV3-2|TRBD2|TRBJ2-1
CASSQERLAGGTNNEQFF
>TRBV5-6|NA|TRBJ2-7
CASSLGRVREQYF
>TRBV4-2|NA|TRBJ2-7
CASSQDSTDPYEQYF
>TRBV28|TRBD1|TRBJ1-2
CASLIHRDSTRYGYTF
>TRBV3-1/TRBV3-2|TRBD2|TRBJ2-4
CASSQVGGGASTVQYF
>TRBV4-1|NA|TRBJ1-2
CASSQPSYGYTF
>TRBV30|NA|TRBJ2-7
CAWSVASVYEQYF
>TRBV2|TRBD2|TRBJ2-5
CASGGGVLQETQYF
>TRBV29-1|TRBD1|TRBJ1-5
CSVSGTGDQPQHF
>TRBV30|TRBD2|TRBJ2-1
CAWSEAGGGGGNEQFF
>TRBV29-1|TRBD2|TRBJ2-7
CSVEDQGTSGAYEQYF
>TRBV30|NA|TRBJ1-1
CAWTSGASTEAFF
>TRBV10-1|TRBD1|TRBJ2-3
CASSDPGTGATDTQYF
>TRBV29-1|TRBD1|TRBJ2-7
CSVRQRRTGNYEQYF
>TRBV11-3|NA|TRBJ2-3
CASSLAGGTDTQYF
>TRBV13|TRBD2|TRBJ2-1
CASSVGTSGYNEQFF
>TRBV3-1/TRBV3-2|TRBD2|TRBJ2-7
CASSQAFGGLAGGTRQYF
>TRBV13|TRBD1|TRBJ1-2
CASSFKRQGQGIRHGYTF
>TRBV14|NA|TRBJ2-5
CASSQEGPGTLSSQYF
>TRBV10-2|NA|TRBJ2-5
CASSGAKTQYF
>TRBV5-6|TRBD2|TRBJ2-7
CASSEQLSGGSYEQYF
>TRBV19|NA|TRBJ1-5
CASIDGAVPYSNQPQHF